The 9 T cell receptor beta chains below all came from one sample that was sequenced in a study of blood T cell repertoires in COVID-19. Libraries were prepared by immunoSEQ multiplex PCR; TCRdb keeps only in-frame clonotypes and omits some of them. Here the sample spans 150,000 to 200,000 clones, 80% to 85% being singletons. The specimen sequenced was peripheral blood. The receptor set was obtained from a woman in her sixties or seventies with COVID-19, enrolled during active disease.

The chain carries TRBV28 and TRBJ1-6; the D gene is possibly TRBD1 (6 bases). This CDR3 has 15 amino acids. Germline CDR1 is MDHEN and CDR2 is SYDVKM. The V end lost 5 bases, the J end lost 7 bases, and 15 bases lay between the germline ends. The CDR3 is CASSPDRSLNSPLHF. CDR3 DNA: TGTGCCAGCAGTCCTGACAGGAGTTTGAATTCACCCCTCCACTTT.

This chain uses TRBV15 with TRBJ2-2; 10 bases match TRBD1. This CDR3 contains 17 residues. Germline values: CDR1 LNHNV, CDR2 YYDKDF (reference sequence). The V segment lost 0 bases and the J segment 6 bases; nucleotides outside the gene matches: 7. The CDR3 sequence: CATSRDRGQGIAGELFF. The CDR3 DNA reads TGTGCCACCAGCAGAGATAGGGGACAGGGGATAGCCGGGGAGCTGTTTTTT.

V usage is TRBV9 and J usage is TRBJ2-3; 8 nucleotides agree with TRBD2. V shed 4 bases, J shed 2 bases, and the junction held 9 bases outside the gene matches. CDR3 length: 16 amino acids. Germline V gene lookup returns CDR1 SGDLS and CDR2 YYNGEE. CDR3: CASSPRRGLVTDTQYF. CDR3 nucleotides: TGTGCCAGCAGCCCTCGACGGGGACTAGTCACAGATACGCAGTATTTT.

This clone showed up just a few times. The CDR3 loop is CASSVDPRDTEAFF. The CDR3 nucleotides read TGTGCCAGCAGCGTAGACCCCCGGGACACTGAAGCTTTCTTT. The rearrangement uses TRBV9 and TRBJ1-1; unclear D gene. V was cut by 0 bases and J by 3 bases, with 9 bases left in between. In germline, CDR1 is SGDLS, CDR2 YYNGEE. The CDR3 loop spans 14 amino acids.

The V gene is TRBV7-2, the J gene TRBJ2-7; TRBD2 matches at 9 bases. The trim removed 2 bases at V and 2 bases at J, leaving 4 bases unmatched. Germline lookup yields CDR1 SGHTA and CDR2 FQGNSA. The CDR3 covers 15 residues. CDR3 nucleotide sequence: TGTGCCAGCAGCTTACAGGCTAGCGGGGCCTACGAGCAGTACTTC. This encodes CASSLQASGAYEQYF.

This chain joins TRBV9 and TRBJ2-6; 7 bases match TRBD2. CDR1 and CDR2 from the germline V gene are SGDLS and YYNGEE. V lost 4 bases, J lost 4 bases, and 5 bases stayed unmatched. This CDR3 region has 15 residues. The CDR3, as DNA: TGTGCCAGCAGCTCTAGACTAGCCGGGGCCAACGTCCTGACTTTC. Translating it yields CASSSRLAGANVLTF.

The chain joins TRBV5-6 to TRBJ1-1; 7 bases fit TRBD1. The ends lost 2 bases at V and 3 bases at J; junction bases unmatched: 7. From germline, CDR1 is SGHDT and CDR2 YYEEEE. The CDR3 has 15 amino acids. The CDR3 DNA reads TGTGCCAGCAGCTTTCTGCGACAGGGAGACACTGAAGCTTTCTTT. The encoded protein is CASSFLRQGDTEAFF.

The rearrangement joins TRBV28 to TRBJ2-1; a possible D gene is TRBD2 (6 bases). CDR1 is MDHEN, CDR2 SYDVKM, per germline. This CDR3 has 12 residues. Deletions cut 10 bases from V and 10 bases from J, with 17 bases between. The CDR3 sequence is CAIRDSLREQFF. CDR3 sequence (DNA): TGTGCCATCCGGGACTCTTTGCGGGAGCAGTTCTTC.

The chain uses TRBV10-3 and TRBJ2-5, with D unresolved. The germline V gene encodes CDR1 ENHRY and CDR2 SYGVKD. The CDR3 has 15 amino acids. V was clipped by 4 bases and J by 4 bases, with 16 bases between them. CDR3 region: CAISGPQERGETQYF. DNA of the CDR3: TGTGCCATCAGTGGCCCTCAAGAGCGAGGAGAGACCCAGTACTTC.